The sequence of this T cell receptor (beta chain) was determined in a study of T cell changes during pregnancy in multiple sclerosis. CDR1 is MGHRA, CDR2 YSYEKL, per germline. The CDR3 has 18 amino acids. The V gene lost 1 base and the J gene lost 4 bases, with 20 bases spanning the gap. The method was immunoSEQ multiplex PCR; TCRdb's version includes in-frame clones alone and lacks a portion of them. This sample has tens of thousands of clones, with approximately 94% found just once. The source is a female donor with multiple sclerosis, enrolled in a pregnancy study. The sequencing here drew on CD4+ T cells from peripheral blood mononuclear cells, taken before pregnancy. The V gene is TRBV4-1, the J gene TRBJ2-1; tentatively, D is TRBD1 (6 bases). The CDR3 reads CASSQVDMGVRGYNEQFF. Here the CDR3 DNA reads TGCGCCAGCAGCCAAGTTGACATGGGGGTCAGGGGATACAATGAGCAGTTCTTC.